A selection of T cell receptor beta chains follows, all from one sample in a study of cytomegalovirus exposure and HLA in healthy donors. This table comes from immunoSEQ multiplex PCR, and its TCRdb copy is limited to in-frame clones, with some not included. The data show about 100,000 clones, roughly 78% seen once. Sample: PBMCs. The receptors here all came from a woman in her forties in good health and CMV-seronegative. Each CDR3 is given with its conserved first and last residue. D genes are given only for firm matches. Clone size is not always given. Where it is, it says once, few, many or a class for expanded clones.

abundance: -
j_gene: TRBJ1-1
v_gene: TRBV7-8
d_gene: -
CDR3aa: CASSLVEGINTEAFF
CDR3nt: TGTGCCAGCAGCTTAGTTGAGGGTATCAACACTGAAGCTTTCTTT

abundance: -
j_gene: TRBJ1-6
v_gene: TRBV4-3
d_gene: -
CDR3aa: CASSQDLSRVDSPLHF
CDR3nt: TGCGCCAGCAGCCAAGATCTAAGCAGGGTAGACTCACCCCTCCACTTT

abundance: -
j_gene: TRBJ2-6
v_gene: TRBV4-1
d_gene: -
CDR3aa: CASRSGANVLTF
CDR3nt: TGCGCCAGCCGGTCTGGGGCCAACGTCCTGACTTTC

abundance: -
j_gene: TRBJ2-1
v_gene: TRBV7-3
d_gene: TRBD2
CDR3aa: CASSFAGTSSYNEQFF
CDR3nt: TGTGCCAGCAGCTTCGCCGGGACTAGCTCCTACAATGAGCAGTTCTTC

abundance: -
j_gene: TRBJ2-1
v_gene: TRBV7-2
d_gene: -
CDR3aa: CASSLSRVPSYNEQFF
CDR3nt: TGTGCCAGCAGCTTAAGCCGGGTCCCCTCCTACAATGAGCAGTTCTTC

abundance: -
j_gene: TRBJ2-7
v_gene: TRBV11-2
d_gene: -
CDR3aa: CASSLALYEQYF
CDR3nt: TGTGCCAGCAGCTTAGCCTTATACGAGCAGTACTTC

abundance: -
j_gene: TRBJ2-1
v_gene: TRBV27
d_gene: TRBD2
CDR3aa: CASSHGGSNNEQFF
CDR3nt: TGTGCCAGCAGTCACGGGGGGAGTAACAATGAGCAGTTCTTC

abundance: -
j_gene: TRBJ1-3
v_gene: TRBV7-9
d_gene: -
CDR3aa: CASSTDSLSGNTIYF
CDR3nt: TGTGCCAGCAGCACAGACAGCCTCTCTGGAAACACCATATATTTT

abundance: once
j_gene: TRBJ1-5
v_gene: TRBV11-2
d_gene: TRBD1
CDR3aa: CASSPDRGLGPQHF
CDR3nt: TGTGCCAGCAGCCCTGACAGGGGGCTAGGGCCCCAGCATTTT

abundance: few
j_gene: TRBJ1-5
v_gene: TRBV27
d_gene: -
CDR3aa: CASSTLRGQPQHF
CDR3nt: TGTGCCAGCAGTACCCTACGGGGTCAGCCCCAGCATTTT

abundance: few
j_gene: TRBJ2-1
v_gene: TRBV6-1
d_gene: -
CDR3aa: CASSERPERYNEQFF
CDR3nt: TGTGCCAGCAGTGAACGCCCAGAGAGGTACAATGAGCAGTTCTTC

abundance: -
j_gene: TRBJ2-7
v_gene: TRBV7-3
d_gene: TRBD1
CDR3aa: CASSLYGGTGVSYEQYF
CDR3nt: TGTGCCAGCAGCTTATACGGGGGGACAGGGGTCTCCTACGAGCAGTACTTC

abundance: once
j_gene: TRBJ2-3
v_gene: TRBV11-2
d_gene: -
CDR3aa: CASFHTDTQYF
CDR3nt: TGTGCCAGTTTTCACACAGATACGCAGTATTTT

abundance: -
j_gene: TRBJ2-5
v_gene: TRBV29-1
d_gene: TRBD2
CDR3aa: CSVEEALAGGEGETQYF
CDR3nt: TGCAGCGTTGAAGAGGCACTAGCGGGAGGGGAGGGGGAGACCCAGTACTTC

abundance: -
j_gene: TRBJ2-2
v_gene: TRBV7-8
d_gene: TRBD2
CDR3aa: CASSLGTAGTSNTGELFF
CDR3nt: TGTGCCAGCAGCTTAGGGACAGCCGGGACTAGCAACACAGGGGAGCTGTTTTTT

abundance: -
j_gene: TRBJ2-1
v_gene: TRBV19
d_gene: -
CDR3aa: CASSAGNRYNEQFF
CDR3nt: TGTGCCAGTAGTGCCGGGAACCGGTACAATGAGCAGTTCTTC

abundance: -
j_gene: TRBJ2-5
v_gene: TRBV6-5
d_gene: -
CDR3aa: CASSYWGYPETQYF
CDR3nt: TGTGCCAGCAGTTACTGGGGCTACCCTGAGACCCAGTACTTC

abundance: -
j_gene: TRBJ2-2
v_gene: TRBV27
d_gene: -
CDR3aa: CASSFTTGELFF
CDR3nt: TGTGCCAGCAGTTTTACAACCGGGGAGCTGTTTTTT

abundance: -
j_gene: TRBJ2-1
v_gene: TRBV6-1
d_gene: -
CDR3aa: CASSDSRGSYNEQFF
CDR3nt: TGTGCCAGCAGTGATAGTCGAGGCTCCTACAATGAGCAGTTCTTC

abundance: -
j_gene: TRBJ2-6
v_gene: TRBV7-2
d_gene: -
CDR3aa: CASSFRSSGANVLTF
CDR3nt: TGTGCCAGCAGCTTTCGGAGCTCTGGGGCCAACGTCCTGACTTTC

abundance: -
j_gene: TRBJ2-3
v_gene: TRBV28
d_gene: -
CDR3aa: CASSLRVLVGTDTQYF
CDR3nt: TGTGCCAGCAGTTTACGGGTTCTAGTAGGCACAGATACGCAGTATTTT

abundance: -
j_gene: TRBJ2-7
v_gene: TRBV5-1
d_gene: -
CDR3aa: CASNDPQVYEQYF
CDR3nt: TGCGCCAGCAACGACCCTCAGGTCTACGAGCAGTACTTC

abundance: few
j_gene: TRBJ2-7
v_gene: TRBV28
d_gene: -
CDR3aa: CASSDPGLPQYEQYF
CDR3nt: TGTGCCAGCAGTGACCCGGGGTTGCCCCAGTACGAGCAGTACTTC

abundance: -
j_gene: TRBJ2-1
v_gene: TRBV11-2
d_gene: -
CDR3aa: CASSLAGDFGYRQFF
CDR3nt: TGTGCCAGCAGCTTAGCGGGAGACTTCGGGTATCGGCAGTTCTTC

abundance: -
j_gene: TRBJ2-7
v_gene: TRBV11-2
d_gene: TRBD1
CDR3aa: CASSADRDEQYF
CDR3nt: TGTGCCAGCAGCGCCGACAGGGACGAGCAGTACTTC

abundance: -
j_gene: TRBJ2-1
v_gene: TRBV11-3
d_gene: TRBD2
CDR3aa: CASSFGLAGSYNEQFF
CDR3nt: TGTGCCAGCAGCTTCGGACTAGCCGGTTCCTACAATGAGCAGTTCTTC

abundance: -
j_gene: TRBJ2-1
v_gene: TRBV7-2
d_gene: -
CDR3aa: CASSSPGAGYNEQFF
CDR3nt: TGTGCCAGCAGCTCCCCAGGGGCGGGCTACAATGAGCAGTTCTTC

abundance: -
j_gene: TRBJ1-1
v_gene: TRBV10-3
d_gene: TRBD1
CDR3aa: CAIGQAANTEAFF
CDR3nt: TGTGCCATAGGACAGGCCGCCAACACTGAAGCTTTCTTT

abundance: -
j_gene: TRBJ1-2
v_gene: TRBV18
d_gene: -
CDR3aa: CASSMGAASGYTF
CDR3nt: TGTGCCAGCTCAATGGGCGCCGCTTCGGGCTACACCTTC

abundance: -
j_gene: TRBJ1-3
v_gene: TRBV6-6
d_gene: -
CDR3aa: CASGLVLSGNTIYF
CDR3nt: TGTGCCAGCGGTCTAGTCCTCTCTGGAAACACCATATATTTT

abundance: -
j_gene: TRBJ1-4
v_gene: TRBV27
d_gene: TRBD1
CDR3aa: CASRMWGTGATNEKLFF
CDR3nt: TGTGCCAGCAGAATGTGGGGGACAGGGGCAACTAATGAAAAACTGTTTTTT

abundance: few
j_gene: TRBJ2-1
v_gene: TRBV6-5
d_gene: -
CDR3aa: CASIGGASWNEQFF
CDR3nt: TGTGCCAGCATTGGCGGGGCCTCGTGGAATGAGCAGTTCTTC

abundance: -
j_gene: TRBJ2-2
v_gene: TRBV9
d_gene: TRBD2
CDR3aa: CASSPRLADTGELFF
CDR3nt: TGTGCCAGCAGCCCCCGACTAGCCGACACCGGGGAGCTGTTTTTT

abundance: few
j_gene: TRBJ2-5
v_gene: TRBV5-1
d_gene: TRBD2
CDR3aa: CASSSKAGGETQYF
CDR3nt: TGCGCCAGCAGCTCAAAAGCGGGAGGGGAGACCCAGTACTTC

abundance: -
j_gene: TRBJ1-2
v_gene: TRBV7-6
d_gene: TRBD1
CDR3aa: CASSLQGAYGYTF
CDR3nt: TGTGCCAGCAGCCTACAGGGGGCTTATGGCTACACCTTC

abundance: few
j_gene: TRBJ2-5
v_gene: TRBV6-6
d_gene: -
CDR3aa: CASSFLSLQETQYF
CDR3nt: TGTGCCAGCAGTTTCCTCAGTCTCCAAGAGACCCAGTACTTC

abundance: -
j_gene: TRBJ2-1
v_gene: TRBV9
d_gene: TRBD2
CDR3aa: CASSPGLRTEQFF
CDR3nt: TGTGCCAGCAGCCCGGGACTAAGGACGGAGCAGTTCTTC